These 6 T cell receptor beta chains share one sample of origin, sequenced in a study of blood T cell repertoires in COVID-19 (dated by TCRdb to 2019 to 2021). Library preparation was by the immunoSEQ multiplex PCR assay. The table comes from immuneACCESS by way of TCRdb, which keeps in-frame sequences with V and J called. Part of the clones is missing from these tables; in studies checked, under half for an unresolved V gene and the rest for unknown reasons. In all, the sample holds a few hundred thousand clones, and about nine tenths of those were seen once. In total, the top ten clones hold approximately 2.1% of the sample. The sample comprised peripheral blood. All receptors derive from a young man who had recovered from COVID-19.

J is TRBJ1-5 and V is TRBV19, with D uncertain. The CDR3 totals 15 residues. Germline V gene sequence: CDR1 LNHDA, CDR2 SQIVND (reference sequence). Trimming cost V 4 bases and J 4 bases, with 14 bases left between them. The CDR3 DNA reads TGTGCCAGTAGTAGGGAGGGCCCATCTAATCAGCCCCAGCATTTT. Its protein is CASSREGPSNQPQHF.

The CDR3 is CASSPRQGIFTDTQYF. In DNA, the CDR3 is TGCGCCAGCAGCCCTCGCCAGGGGATATTCACAGATACGCAGTATTTT. This chain links TRBV5-1 with TRBJ2-3; D is possibly TRBD1 (6 bases). The V end lost 4 bases, the J end lost 2 bases, and 17 bases lay between the germline ends. The CDR3 covers 16 residues. CDR1 is SGHRS and CDR2 is YFSETQ in the germline V gene.

The chain is built from TRBV5-8 and TRBJ2-2; 7 bases align to TRBD1. The CDR3 runs 16 residues. With V trimmed by 6 bases and J by 3 bases, 11 bases remained unmatched. Per germline, CDR1 SGHTS and CDR2 YDEGEE. The CDR3 nucleotides are TGTGCCAGCACACCCGGGACAGATTATTACACCGGGGAGCTGTTTTTT. Encoded protein: CASTPGTDYYTGELFF. Full variable domain (outside the CDR3, taken from reference TRBV5-8 and TRBJ2-2): EAGVTQSPTHLIKTRGQQATLRCSPISGHTSVYWYQQALGLGLQFLLWYDEGEERNRGNFPPRFSGRQFPNYSSELNVNALELEDSALYLCASTPGTDYYTGELFFGEGSRLTVL.

The V call is TRBV28, the J call TRBJ2-7, with D possibly TRBD2 on 5 matching bases. V lost 8 bases to trimming and J lost 2 bases, with 13 bases between them. CDR1 and CDR2 from the germline V gene are MDHEN and SYDVKM. The CDR3 sequence is 13 residues long. The CDR3 nucleotides read TGTGCCAGCGTTAGCGAGGGCCCCTACGAGCAGTACTTC. Translated: CASVSEGPYEQYF. The full variable domain, in which reference TRBV28 and TRBJ2-7 provide the parts outside the CDR3, is DVKVTQSSRYLVKRTGEKVFLECVQDMDHENMFWYRQDPGLGLRLIYFSYDVKMKEKGDIPEGYSVSREKKERFSLILESASTNQTSMYLCASVSEGPYEQYFGPGTRLTVT.

The chain links TRBV10-2 to TRBJ2-7, with a weak D call TRBD1 (5 bases). The CDR3 has 12 amino acids. V shed 2 bases and J shed 9 bases, with 11 bases lying between them. The V gene's germline CDR1 is WSHSY and CDR2 SAAADI. CDR3 residues: CASSEQDTRQYF. The CDR3 DNA reads as TGCGCCAGCAGTGAGCAGGACACTCGGCAGTACTTC.

The CDR3 DNA is TGTGCCAGCAGCGCTGACAGCTACGAGCAGTACTTC. This sequence encodes CASSADSYEQYF. The genes are TRBV6-6 and TRBJ2-7, with D perhaps TRBD1 (5 bases). CDR1 is MNHNY and CDR2 is SVGAGI in the germline V gene (reference sequence). V was clipped by 6 bases and J by 3 bases, with 9 bases between them. The CDR3 runs to 12 residues.